This TCR beta chain comes out of a study of T cell responses to AZD1222 COVID-19 vaccine. Study summary: Doses given second, at about 4 or about 12 weeks, were pooled.

The junction had 10 bases not matched to a gene; V was cut back by 6 bases and J by 5 bases. Per germline, CDR1 LGHNT and CDR2 FRNRAP. The CDR3 totals 15 residues. Findings and limits, study-wide: With two AZD1222 doses given, Spike-specific TCR breadth and depth both rose. Nearly half of spike-specific TCRs reportedly target variant regions that are unmutated in the B.1.351 and B.1.1.7 variants. There were mostly white British donors and more females than males, and clonal diversity was possibly underestimated.

Clones were sequenced by immunoSEQ multiplex PCR, and TCRdb holds only the in-frame ones, with some missing. Seen here are 80,000 to 95,000 clones, 70% to 85% observed once, and the top ten hold 20% to 25%. In regard to this clone: Its target is unknown.

The sequence came from an adult in good health. The material sequenced was peripheral blood, taken on day 0 of AZD1222 vaccination. This chain links TRBV12-5 with TRBJ2-3; 8 positions match TRBD2. The CDR3: CASGLGLASRDTQYF. Here the CDR3 DNA reads TGTGCTAGTGGACTTGGACTAGCATCCCGAGATACGCAGTATTTT.